What follows describes a single T cell receptor (beta chain). Its target antigen remains unknown. No quality values exist for individual bases; no much larger clone is one base distant. CD4+ and CD8+ cells were isolated by positive magnetic bead selection on an AutoMACS, and purity was checked by flow cytometry. After a first flow cytometry screen using a TCR V beta antibody panel, clonal expansions were characterized through TCRB deep sequencing of sorted CD8+ fractions. Peripheral blood mononuclear cells were obtained using density gradient separation with Ficoll-Paque PLUS. Nucleospin Tissue or Tissue XS kits were used to extract DNA from CD4-enriched, CD8-enriched or PBMC samples, and a Qubit 2.0 fluorometer was used for quantification. The sample comes from a study of somatic mutations in cytotoxic T cells in rheumatoid arthritis (dated by TCRdb to about 2017). Regarding the study in general: Right after diagnosis and prior to the start of any treatment, more than 25 ml EDTA of peripheral blood was drawn from patients. The study asked whether expanded CD8+ T-cell clones in newly diagnosed, untreated rheumatoid arthritis carry somatic mutations, and used TCRB deep sequencing to characterize clonality. Median age was essentially the same in the patient group and the control group. A FACSAria II or Sony SH800 was used to flow-sort some V beta antibody-stained T-cell populations at nearly 100% purity, and TCRB sequencing was also done on sorted V beta1+ cells. A total of some 68 rheumatoid arthritis patients and 15 to 25 healthy controls underwent TCRB deep sequencing.

Sequencing of TCRB CDR3 was done on genomic DNA with the immunoSEQ assay. Processing in the source paper ran as follows. When patient CD8+ clones exceeding 1% were checked against published virus-specific TCRB sequences, only a few matched. Analyses were restricted to productive TCRB rearrangements. Clonality was calculated as a Shannon entropy-based productive clonality index, and a clone was defined by a unique TCRB CDR3 sequence. Repertoire overlap for a pair of samples was computed from each clone's template counts relative to total templates per sample. V-gene usage from TCRB sequencing and V-gene usage measured by flow cytometry were correlated (Spearman r of roughly 0.61). TCRdb re-hosts the immuneACCESS table, in-frame sequences only. Its copies lack some clones; in the studies checked, an unresolved V gene accounts for under half of them, and the cause for the rest is not known. Clonal size and the V and J genes are those of that table, whereas D and trimming came from the DNA. In this sample the table shows more than 4,500 clones, over 80% of which occur a single time. About 51% of the sample comes from the top ten.

Results the study describes overall, beyond this receptor: The expanded CD8+ clones had unknown antigen targets, and not appearing in virus-specific databases did not rule out that they were virus-specific. CD8+ clonality increased with age in patients (Spearman r ~ 0.5) but not in healthy controls. CD8+ T-cell clonality did not differ significantly between rheumatoid arthritis patients and age-matched healthy controls. The largest CD8+ clone made up more than 20% of CD8+ cells in about an eighth of the 65 patients, and blood and synovial fluid shared several identical CD8+ TCRB sequences.

The sequenced sample consisted of CD8+ T cells sorted from blood. The source is a woman aged 50 to 65 with rheumatoid arthritis.

The CDR3 corresponds to CASSLRTSLIETQYF. The nucleotides read TGTGCCAGCAGTCTCAGGACTAGCTTGATAGAGACCCAGTACTTC. The chain was built from TRBV6-1 and TRBJ2-5; 8 bases in the middle match TRBD2. Here V drops 5 bases and J drops 4 bases, and the junction holds 9 bases not matched to any gene. Per the germline V gene, MNHNS is the CDR1 and SASEGT is the CDR2. From cysteine to phenylalanine, the CDR3 is 15 amino acids long. Only the CDR3 portion is preserved as DNA: 45 bases, with reading frame beginning at the first base.